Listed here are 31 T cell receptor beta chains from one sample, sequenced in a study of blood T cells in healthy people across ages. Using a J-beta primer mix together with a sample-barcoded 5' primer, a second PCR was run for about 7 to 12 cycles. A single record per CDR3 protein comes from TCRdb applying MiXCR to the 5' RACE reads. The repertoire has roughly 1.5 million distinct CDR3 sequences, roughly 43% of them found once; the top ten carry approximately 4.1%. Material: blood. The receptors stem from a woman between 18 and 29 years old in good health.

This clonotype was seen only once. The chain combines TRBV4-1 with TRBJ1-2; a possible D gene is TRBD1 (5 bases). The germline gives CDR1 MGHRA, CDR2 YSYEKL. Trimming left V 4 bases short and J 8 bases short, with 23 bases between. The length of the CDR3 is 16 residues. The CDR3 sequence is CASSPHVGRLIRGYTF. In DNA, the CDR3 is TGCGCCAGCAGCCCCCATGTGGGGCGGTTGATAAGGGGCTACACCTTC.

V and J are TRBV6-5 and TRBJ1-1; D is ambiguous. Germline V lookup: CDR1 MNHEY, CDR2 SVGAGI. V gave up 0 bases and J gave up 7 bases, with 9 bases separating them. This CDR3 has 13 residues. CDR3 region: CASSYSLSHEAFF. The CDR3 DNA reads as TGTGCCAGCAGTTACTCCCTAAGTCATGAAGCTTTCTTT.

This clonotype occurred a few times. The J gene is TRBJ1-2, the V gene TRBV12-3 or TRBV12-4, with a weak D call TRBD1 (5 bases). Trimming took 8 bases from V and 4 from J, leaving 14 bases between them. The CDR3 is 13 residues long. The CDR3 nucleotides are TGTGCCAGCGGACATTCGGAGGGCTATGGCTACACCTTC. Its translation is CASGHSEGYGYTF.

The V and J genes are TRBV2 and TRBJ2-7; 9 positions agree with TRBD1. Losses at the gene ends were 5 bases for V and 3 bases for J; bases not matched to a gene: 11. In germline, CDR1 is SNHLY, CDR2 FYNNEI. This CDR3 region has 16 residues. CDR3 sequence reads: CASSPSRQGGSYEQYF. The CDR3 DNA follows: TGTGCCAGCAGTCCGTCAAGACAGGGGGGAAGCTACGAGCAGTACTTC.

The DNA for the CDR3 is TGTGCCAGCAGTTCACGGACTAGCGGGAGTCGAATCGAGCAGTACTTC. Translation: CASSSRTSGSRIEQYF. V gene TRBV6-2 or TRBV6-3 combines with J gene TRBJ2-7, with 13 bases that match TRBD2. V dropped 4 bases and J dropped 6; count of bases not matched to a gene: 9. Per germline, CDR1 MNHEY and CDR2 SVGEGT. The CDR3 loop spans 16 amino acids.

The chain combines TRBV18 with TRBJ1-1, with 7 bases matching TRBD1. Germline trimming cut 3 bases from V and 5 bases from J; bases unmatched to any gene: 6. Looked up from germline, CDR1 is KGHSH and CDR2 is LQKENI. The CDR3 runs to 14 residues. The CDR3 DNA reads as TGTGCCAGCTCACCTCGGACAGGACAAACTGAAGCTTTCTTT. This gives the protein CASSPRTGQTEAFF.

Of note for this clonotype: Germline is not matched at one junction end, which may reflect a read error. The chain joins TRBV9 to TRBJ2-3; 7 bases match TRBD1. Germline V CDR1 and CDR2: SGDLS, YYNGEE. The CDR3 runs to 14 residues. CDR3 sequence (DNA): TGCGCCAGCAGCGTAAGAGTCAGGGGGGATACGCAGTATTTT. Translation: CASSVRVRGDTQYF.

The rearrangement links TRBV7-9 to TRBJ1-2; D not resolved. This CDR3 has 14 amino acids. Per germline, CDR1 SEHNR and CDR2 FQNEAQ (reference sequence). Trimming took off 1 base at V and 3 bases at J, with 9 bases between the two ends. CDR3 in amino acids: CASSLDSRDYGYTF. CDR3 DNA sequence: TGTGCCAGCAGCTTAGACAGTCGGGACTATGGCTACACCTTC.

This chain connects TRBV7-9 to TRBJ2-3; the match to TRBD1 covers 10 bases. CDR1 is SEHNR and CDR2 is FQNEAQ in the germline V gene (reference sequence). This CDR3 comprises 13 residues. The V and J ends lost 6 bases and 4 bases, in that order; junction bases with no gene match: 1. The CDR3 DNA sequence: TGTGCCAGCAGTGACAGGGGGCCAGATACGCAGTATTTT. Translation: CASSDRGPDTQYF.

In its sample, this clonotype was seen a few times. The CDR3 DNA reads TGCAGCGTTGATACGCTCTACAATGAGCAGTTCTTC. Translation gives CSVDTLYNEQFF. The chain has TRBV29-1 and TRBJ2-1; no reliable D call. The CDR3 covers 12 residues. With 3 bases removed from V and 3 bases from J, the gap between germline ends came to 6 bases. Germline lookup yields CDR1 SQVTM and CDR2 ANQGSEA.

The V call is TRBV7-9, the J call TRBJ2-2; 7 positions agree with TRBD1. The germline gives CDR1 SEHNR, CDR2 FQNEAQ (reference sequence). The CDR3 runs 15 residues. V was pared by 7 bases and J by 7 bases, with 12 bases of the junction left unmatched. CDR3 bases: TGTGCCAGCAACTTCAAGATAGGGACAGTCGGGGAGCTGTTTTTT. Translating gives CASNFKIGTVGELFF.

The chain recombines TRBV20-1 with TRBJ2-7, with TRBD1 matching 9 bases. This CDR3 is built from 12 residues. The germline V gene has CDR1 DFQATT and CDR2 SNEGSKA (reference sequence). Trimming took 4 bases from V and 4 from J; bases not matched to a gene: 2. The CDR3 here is CSAKDRGYEQYF. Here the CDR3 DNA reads TGCAGTGCTAAGGACAGGGGTTACGAGCAGTACTTC.

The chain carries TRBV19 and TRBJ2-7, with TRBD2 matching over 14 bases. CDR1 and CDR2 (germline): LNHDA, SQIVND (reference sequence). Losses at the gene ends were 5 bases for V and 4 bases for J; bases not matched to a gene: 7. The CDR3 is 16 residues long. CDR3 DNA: TGTGCCAGTAGTGCGGGGACTAGCGGGAGAACGTACGAGCAGTACTTC. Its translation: CASSAGTSGRTYEQYF.

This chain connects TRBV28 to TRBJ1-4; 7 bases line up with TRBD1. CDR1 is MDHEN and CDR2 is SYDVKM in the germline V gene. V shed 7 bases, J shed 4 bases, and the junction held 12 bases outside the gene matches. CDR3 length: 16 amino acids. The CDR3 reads CASTSSHRGYNEKLFF. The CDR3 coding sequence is TGTGCCAGCACTTCATCTCACAGGGGATATAATGAAAAACTGTTTTTT.

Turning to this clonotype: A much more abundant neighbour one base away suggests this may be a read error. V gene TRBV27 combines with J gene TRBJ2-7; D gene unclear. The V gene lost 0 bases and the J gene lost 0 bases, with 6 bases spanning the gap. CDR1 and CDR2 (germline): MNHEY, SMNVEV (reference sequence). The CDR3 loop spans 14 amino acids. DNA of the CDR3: TGTGCCAGCAGTTTATCGTCAGCCTCCTACGAGCAGTACTTC. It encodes CASSLSSASYEQYF.

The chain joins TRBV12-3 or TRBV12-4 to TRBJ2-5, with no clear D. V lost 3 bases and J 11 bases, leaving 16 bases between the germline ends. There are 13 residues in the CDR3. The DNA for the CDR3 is TGTGCCAGCAGTTTCGCGGATTACAATGAGCAGTACTTC. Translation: CASSFADYNEQYF.

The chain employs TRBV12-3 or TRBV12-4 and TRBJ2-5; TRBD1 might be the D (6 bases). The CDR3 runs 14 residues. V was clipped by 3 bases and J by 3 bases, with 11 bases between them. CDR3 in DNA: TGTGCCAGCAGTTTCAAGGGACATGAAGAGACCCAGTACTTC. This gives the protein CASSFKGHEETQYF.

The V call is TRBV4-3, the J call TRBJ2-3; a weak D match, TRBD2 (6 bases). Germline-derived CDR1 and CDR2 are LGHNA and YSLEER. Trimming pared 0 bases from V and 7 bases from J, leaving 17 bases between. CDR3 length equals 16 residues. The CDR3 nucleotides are TGCGCCAGCAGCCAAGATACGGGAGTGGGGCGATATACGCAGTATTTT. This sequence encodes CASSQDTGVGRYTQYF.

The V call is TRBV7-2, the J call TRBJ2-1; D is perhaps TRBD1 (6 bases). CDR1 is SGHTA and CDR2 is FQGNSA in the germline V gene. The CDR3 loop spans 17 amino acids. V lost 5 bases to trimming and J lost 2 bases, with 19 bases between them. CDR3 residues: CASSTYLGQSAYNEQFF. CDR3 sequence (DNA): TGTGCCAGCAGCACTTACCTCGGACAGTCGGCCTACAATGAGCAGTTCTTC.

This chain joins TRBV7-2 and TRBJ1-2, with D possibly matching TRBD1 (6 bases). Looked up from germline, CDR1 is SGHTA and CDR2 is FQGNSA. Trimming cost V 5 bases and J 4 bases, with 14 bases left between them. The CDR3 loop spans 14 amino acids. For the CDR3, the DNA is TGTGCCAGCAGCATGCACCGGGACACCTATGGCTACACCTTC. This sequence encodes CASSMHRDTYGYTF.

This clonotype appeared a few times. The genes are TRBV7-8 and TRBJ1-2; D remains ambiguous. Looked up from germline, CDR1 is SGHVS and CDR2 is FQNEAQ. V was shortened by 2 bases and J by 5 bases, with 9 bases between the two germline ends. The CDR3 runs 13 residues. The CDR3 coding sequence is TGTGCCAGCAGCTTACAAGCTCTGTATGGCTACACCTTC. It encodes CASSLQALYGYTF.

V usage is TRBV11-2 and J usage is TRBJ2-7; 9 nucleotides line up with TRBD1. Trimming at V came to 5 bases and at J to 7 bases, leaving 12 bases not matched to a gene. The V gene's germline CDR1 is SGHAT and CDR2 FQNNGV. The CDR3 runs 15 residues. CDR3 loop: CASSVGTGNYNEQYF. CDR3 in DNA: TGTGCCAGCAGCGTCGGGACAGGGAACTACAATGAGCAGTACTTC.

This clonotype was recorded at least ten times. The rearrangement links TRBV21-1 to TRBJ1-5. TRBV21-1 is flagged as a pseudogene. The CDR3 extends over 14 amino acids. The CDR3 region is CASSRTQSNQPQHF. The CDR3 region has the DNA TGTGCCAGCAGCAGGACCCAAAGCAATCAGCCCCAGCATTTT.

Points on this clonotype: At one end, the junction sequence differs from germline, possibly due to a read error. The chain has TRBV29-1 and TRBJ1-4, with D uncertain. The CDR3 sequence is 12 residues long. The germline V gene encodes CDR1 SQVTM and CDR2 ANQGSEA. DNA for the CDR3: TGCAGCGGAAACGACCGGAATGAAAGACTGTTTTTT. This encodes CSGNDRNERLFF.

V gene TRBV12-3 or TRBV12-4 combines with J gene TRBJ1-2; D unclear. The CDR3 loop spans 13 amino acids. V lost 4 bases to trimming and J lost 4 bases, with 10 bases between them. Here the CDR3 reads CASSSAESYGYTF. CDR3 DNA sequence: TGTGCCAGCAGTTCTGCTGAGAGCTATGGCTACACCTTC.

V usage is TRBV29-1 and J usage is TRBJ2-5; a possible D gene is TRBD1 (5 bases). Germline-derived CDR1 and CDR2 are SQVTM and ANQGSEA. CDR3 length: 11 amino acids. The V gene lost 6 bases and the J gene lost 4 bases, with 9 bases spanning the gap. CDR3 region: CSVSTVETQYF. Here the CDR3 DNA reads TGCAGCGTCTCGACAGTAGAGACCCAGTACTTC.

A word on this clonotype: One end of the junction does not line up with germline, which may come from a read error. This chain's CDR3 is CRARPGQTQETKYF. The CDR3 coding sequence is TGCAGAGCTCGACCGGGACAGACCCAAGAGACCAAGTACTTC. This rearrangement joins TRBV29-1 to TRBJ2-5, with 7 positions matching TRBD1. Per the germline V gene, CDR1 is SQVTM and CDR2 is ANQGSEA. This CDR3 spans 14 amino acids.

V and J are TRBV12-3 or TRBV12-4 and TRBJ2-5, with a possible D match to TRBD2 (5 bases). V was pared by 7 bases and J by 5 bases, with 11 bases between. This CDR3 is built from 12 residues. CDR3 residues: CASKDFGETQYF. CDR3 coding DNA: TGTGCCAGCAAGGACTTCGGGGAGACCCAGTACTTC.

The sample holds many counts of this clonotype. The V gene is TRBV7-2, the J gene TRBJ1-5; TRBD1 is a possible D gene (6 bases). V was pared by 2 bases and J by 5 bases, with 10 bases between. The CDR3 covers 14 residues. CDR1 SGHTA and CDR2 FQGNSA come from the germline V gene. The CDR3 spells CASSLTGTDQPQHF. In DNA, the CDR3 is TGTGCCAGCAGCTTAACAGGGACGGATCAGCCCCAGCATTTT.

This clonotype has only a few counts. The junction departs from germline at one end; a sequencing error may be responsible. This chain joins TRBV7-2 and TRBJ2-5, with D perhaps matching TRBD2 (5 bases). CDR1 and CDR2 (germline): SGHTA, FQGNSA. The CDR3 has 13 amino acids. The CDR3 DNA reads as TGTGCCGGCAGCCGAGCGGAGTTAGAGACCCAGTACTTC. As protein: CAGSRAELETQYF.

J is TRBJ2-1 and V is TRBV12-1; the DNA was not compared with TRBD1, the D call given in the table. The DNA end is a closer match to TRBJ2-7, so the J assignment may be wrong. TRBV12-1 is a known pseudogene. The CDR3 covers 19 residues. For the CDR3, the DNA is TGTGCCAGCAGAAGTGGCCCCGTTTGGGGGGGGAGCTCCTACAATGAGCAGTACTTC. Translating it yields CASRSGPVWGGSSYNEQYF.